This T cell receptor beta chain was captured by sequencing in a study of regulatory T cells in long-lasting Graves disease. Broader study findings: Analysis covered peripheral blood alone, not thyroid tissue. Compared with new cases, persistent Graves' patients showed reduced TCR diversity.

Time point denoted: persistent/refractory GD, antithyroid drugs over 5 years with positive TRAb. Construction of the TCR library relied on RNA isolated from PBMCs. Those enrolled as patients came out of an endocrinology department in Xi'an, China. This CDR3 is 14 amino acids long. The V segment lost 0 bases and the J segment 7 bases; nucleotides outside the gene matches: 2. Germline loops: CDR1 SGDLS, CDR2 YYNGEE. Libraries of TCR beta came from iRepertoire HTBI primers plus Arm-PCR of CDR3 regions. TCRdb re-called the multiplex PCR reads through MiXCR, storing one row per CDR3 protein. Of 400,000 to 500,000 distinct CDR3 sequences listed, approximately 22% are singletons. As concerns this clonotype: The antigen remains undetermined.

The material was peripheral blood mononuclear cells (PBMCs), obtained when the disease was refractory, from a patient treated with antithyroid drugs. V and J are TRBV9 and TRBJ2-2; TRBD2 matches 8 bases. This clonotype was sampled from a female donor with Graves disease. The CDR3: CASSVAGGFGELFF. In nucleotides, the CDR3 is TGTGCCAGCAGCGTAGCGGGAGGGTTCGGGGAGCTGTTTTTT.